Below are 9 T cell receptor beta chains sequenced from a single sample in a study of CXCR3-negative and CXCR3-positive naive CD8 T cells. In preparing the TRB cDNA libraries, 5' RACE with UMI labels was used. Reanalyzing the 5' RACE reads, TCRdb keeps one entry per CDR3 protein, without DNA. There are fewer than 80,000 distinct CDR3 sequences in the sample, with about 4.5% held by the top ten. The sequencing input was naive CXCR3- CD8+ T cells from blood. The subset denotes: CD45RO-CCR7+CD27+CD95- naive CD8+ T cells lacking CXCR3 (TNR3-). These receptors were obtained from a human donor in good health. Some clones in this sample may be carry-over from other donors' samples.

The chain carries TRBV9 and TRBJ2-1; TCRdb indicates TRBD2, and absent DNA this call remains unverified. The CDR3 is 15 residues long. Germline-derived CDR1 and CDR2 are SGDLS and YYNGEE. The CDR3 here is CASSPREGVKNEQFF.

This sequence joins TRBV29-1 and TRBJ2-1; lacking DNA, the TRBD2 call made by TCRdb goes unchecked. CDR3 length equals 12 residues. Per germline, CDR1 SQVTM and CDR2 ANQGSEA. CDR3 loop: CSTRGSWDEQFF.

CDR3 amino acids: CSADDRSSYEQYF. V and J are TRBV20-1 and TRBJ2-7; no DNA is available, so the TRBD1 call from TCRdb remains unchecked. The CDR3 runs to 13 residues. The germline V gene encodes CDR1 DFQATT and CDR2 SNEGSKA (reference sequence).

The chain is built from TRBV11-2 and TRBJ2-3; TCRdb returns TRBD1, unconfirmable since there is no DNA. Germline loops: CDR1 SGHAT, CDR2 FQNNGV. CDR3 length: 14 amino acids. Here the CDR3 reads CASSLGTGTDTQYF.

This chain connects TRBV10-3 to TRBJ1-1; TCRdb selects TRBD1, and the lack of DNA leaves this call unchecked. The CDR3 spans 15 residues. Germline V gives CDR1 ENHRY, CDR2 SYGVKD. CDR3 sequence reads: CAISESWGGGYEAFF.

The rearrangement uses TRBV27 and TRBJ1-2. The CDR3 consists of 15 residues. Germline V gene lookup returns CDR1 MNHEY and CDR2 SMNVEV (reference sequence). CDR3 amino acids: CASSLTGALNYGYTF.

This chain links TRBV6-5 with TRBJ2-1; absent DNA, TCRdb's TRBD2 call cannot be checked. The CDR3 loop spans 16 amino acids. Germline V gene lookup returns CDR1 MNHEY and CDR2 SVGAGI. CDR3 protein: CASSPPTSGGDNEQFF.

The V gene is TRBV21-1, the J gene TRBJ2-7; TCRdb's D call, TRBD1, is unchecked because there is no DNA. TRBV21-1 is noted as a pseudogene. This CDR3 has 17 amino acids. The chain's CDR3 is CASRLPKGRGSSYEQYF.

CDR3: CSVVGTENTGELFF. V and J are TRBV29-1 and TRBJ2-2; the D call of TRBD1 rests on TCRdb alone, since no DNA is present to check it. The CDR3 covers 14 residues. Germline V gene sequence: CDR1 SQVTM, CDR2 ANQGSEA.